Following are 29 T cell receptor beta chains from one sample sequenced in a study of PD-L1 blockade in urothelial cancer. The assay was immunoSEQ multiplex PCR, and TCRdb's table has in-frame clones only and misses some. Of approximately 90,000 clones in the sample, about 90% are singletons; the top ten hold around 1.5%. Described time point: pretreatment peripheral blood. This sample comprised PBMCs, obtained around atezolizumab (anti-PD-L1) treatment. The receptors were sampled from a man aged 55 to 70 with urothelial cancer.

A note on this clone: This specimen includes other DNA sequences encoding the same CDR3. The genes are TRBV7-2 and TRBJ2-5; D unclear. V gave up 5 bases and J gave up 2 bases, with 12 bases separating them. This CDR3 has 14 residues. Germline V CDR1 and CDR2: SGHTA, FQGNSA. The CDR3 here is CASSLGLAQETQYF. As DNA, the CDR3 is TGTGCCAGCAGCCTGGGCTTGGCTCAAGAGACCCAGTACTTC.

The rearrangement links TRBV11-1 to TRBJ1-2, with D maybe TRBD1 (5 bases). The V end was cut by 5 bases, the J end by 5 bases, with 21 bases between. This CDR3 is built from 16 residues. Germline CDR1 reads SGHAT; CDR2 reads FQDESV (reference sequence). CDR3 coding DNA: TGTGCCAGCAGCCGAGGAGGGGCGGACGACTTTTATGGCTACACCTTC. It translates to CASSRGGADDFYGYTF.

The chain links TRBV19 to TRBJ1-5; D gene unclear. From germline, CDR1 is LNHDA and CDR2 SQIVND (reference sequence). The CDR3 spans 13 residues. V lost 4 bases and J 7 bases, leaving 11 bases between the germline ends. CDR3 nucleotide sequence: TGTGCCAGTAGTACCCCAGCGGGGCAGCCCCAGCATTTT. Translating it yields CASSTPAGQPQHF.

The rearrangement joins TRBV6-5 to TRBJ2-7; 7 bases match TRBD1. Germline CDR1 MNHEY, CDR2 SVGAGI. Trimming took 8 bases from V and 6 from J; bases not matched to a gene: 7. The length of the CDR3 is 12 residues. The CDR3 sequence: CASGHRGAEQYF. DNA of the CDR3: TGTGCCAGCGGACACAGGGGAGCCGAGCAGTACTTC.

About this clone: At one of its ends the junction is not consistent with the germline gene, which may arise from a read error. Additional DNA sequences in this sample encode the identical CDR3. V and J are TRBV9 and TRBJ2-1; 8 nucleotides agree with TRBD2. CDR1 and CDR2 (germline): SGDLS, YYNGEE. This CDR3 spans 16 amino acids. As DNA, the CDR3 is TGTGCTAGCAGCCCGCGGGGGGTCACATCCTACAATGAGCAGTTCTTC. This gives the protein CASSPRGVTSYNEQFF.

The chain recombines TRBV19 with TRBJ2-6; TRBD1 matches 9 bases. With 9 bases clipped from V and 0 bases from J, the junction kept 9 bases outside the gene matches. Germline-derived CDR1 and CDR2 are LNHDA and SQIVND (reference sequence). The CDR3 loop spans 17 amino acids. The CDR3 here is CASRIGQGISGANVLTF. In DNA, the CDR3 is TGTGCCAGCCGAATTGGACAGGGGATCTCTGGGGCCAACGTCCTGACTTTC.

V usage is TRBV5-1 and J usage is TRBJ2-1, with D tentatively TRBD2 (7 bases). V was pared by 4 bases and J by 5 bases, with 16 bases between. The CDR3 has 15 residues. Germline V gene lookup returns CDR1 SGHRS and CDR2 YFSETQ. CDR3 in amino acids: CASSRGGVSNNEQFF. CDR3 nucleotides: TGCGCCAGCAGCAGGGGGGGAGTGTCCAACAATGAGCAGTTCTTC.

The CDR3 DNA sequence: TGTGCCAGCAGTTTACGTAATCAGCCCCAGCATTTT. Its protein is CASSLRNQPQHF. This chain joins TRBV28 and TRBJ1-5; D remains ambiguous. With 2 bases removed from V and 4 bases from J, the gap between germline ends came to 3 bases. The CDR3 has 12 residues. Germline CDR1 and CDR2: MDHEN and SYDVKM.

This chain uses TRBV7-2 with TRBJ1-5; a possible D gene is TRBD1 (5 bases). CDR1 is SGHTA, CDR2 FQGNSA, per germline. The CDR3 covers 14 residues. Trimming removed 3 bases from V and 4 bases from J, with 10 bases in between. The CDR3 is CASSFGHRNQPQHF. As DNA, the CDR3 is TGTGCCAGCAGCTTTGGACATAGAAATCAGCCCCAGCATTTT.

The chain combines TRBV7-2 with TRBJ2-7; 10 positions match TRBD1. The CDR3 contains 14 residues. V lost 6 bases, J lost 4 bases, and 6 bases stayed unmatched. CDR1 is SGHTA and CDR2 is FQGNSA in the germline V gene. CDR3 protein: CASSPTGGVYEQYF. CDR3 nucleotide sequence: TGTGCCAGCAGTCCGACAGGGGGCGTTTACGAGCAGTACTTC.

The chain recombines TRBV27 with TRBJ2-3, with a weak D call TRBD1 (5 bases). Germline V gene data show CDR1 as MNHEY and CDR2 as SMNVEV (reference sequence). The CDR3 has 13 residues. V lost 8 bases to trimming and J lost 5 bases, with 14 bases between them. Here the CDR3 reads CASCYRPGDTQYF. For the CDR3, the DNA is TGTGCCAGCTGTTACAGGCCAGGAGATACGCAGTATTTT.

For this clone: Germline and junction disagree at one end, which may indicate a read error. The chain recombines TRBV2 with TRBJ2-5, with 13 bases that match TRBD2. The V gene's germline CDR1 is SNHLY and CDR2 FYNNEI. The CDR3 is 16 residues long. CDR3 residues: CASREGTSGNQETQYF. CDR3 DNA: TGTGCCAGCAGGGAAGGGACTAGCGGGAACCAAGAGACCCAGTACTTC.

The chain has TRBV9 and TRBJ2-4, with a tentative D call TRBD1 (6 bases). V was pared by 0 bases and J by 8 bases, with 12 bases between. Germline loops: CDR1 SGDLS, CDR2 YYNGEE. The CDR3 length is 14 residues. The DNA of the CDR3 is TGTGCCAGCAGCGTAGGCCAGGGGAGTGACATTCAGTACTTC. Translation gives CASSVGQGSDIQYF.

The gene calls are TRBV18 and TRBJ1-3; tentatively, D is TRBD1 (5 bases). This CDR3 region has 18 residues. Germline CDR1 KGHSH, CDR2 LQKENI. V lost 2 bases, J lost 0 bases, and 17 bases lay in between. The CDR3: CASSPGGLPGPSGNTIYF. The CDR3 DNA follows: TGTGCCAGCTCACCAGGGGGACTCCCCGGGCCCTCTGGAAACACCATATATTTT.

This chain uses TRBV18 with TRBJ1-1; D remains unclear. Germline-derived CDR1 and CDR2 are KGHSH and LQKENI. The CDR3 totals 13 residues. V dropped 1 base and J dropped 5 bases, with 8 bases sitting between them. The CDR3 nucleotides are TGTGCCAGCTCACCACTCGGGAGGACTGAAGCTTTCTTT. Amino acids: CASSPLGRTEAFF.

The V and J genes are TRBV7-3 and TRBJ2-3; perhaps TRBD1 as D (6 bases). V was trimmed by 2 bases and J by 6 bases, leaving 12 bases between them. The CDR3 runs to 14 residues. Germline CDR1 and CDR2: SGHTA and FQGTGA. Written as DNA, the CDR3 is TGTGCCAGCAGCTTAGTACAGGGCGCGGATACGCAGTATTTT. Its protein product is CASSLVQGADTQYF. The full variable domain, completed using reference TRBV7-3 and TRBJ2-3, is GAGVSQTPSNKVTEKGKYVELRCDPISGHTALYWYRQSLGQGPEFLIYFQGTGAADDSGLPNDRFFAVRPEGSVSTLKIQRTERGDSAVYLCASSLVQGADTQYFGPGTRLTVL.

The rearrangement uses TRBV5-4 and TRBJ1-1, with 8 bases matching TRBD1. With 4 bases clipped from V and 3 bases from J, the junction kept 8 bases outside the gene matches. Germline CDR1 SGHNT, CDR2 YYREEE (reference sequence). This CDR3 region has 15 residues. The CDR3 is CASSGFQGAYTEAFF. Written as DNA, the CDR3 is TGTGCCAGCAGCGGATTCCAGGGGGCGTACACTGAAGCTTTCTTT.

This sequence joins TRBV4-1 and TRBJ2-5; TRBD2 matches at 12 bases. The CDR3 is 16 amino acids. V trimming: 6 bases; J trimming: 5 bases; junction bases outside the gene matches: 10. From germline, CDR1 is MGHRA and CDR2 YSYEKL. CDR3 protein: CASRASGGDLRETQYF. For the CDR3, the DNA is TGCGCCAGCAGGGCTAGCGGGGGGGACCTGAGGGAGACCCAGTACTTC.

The rearrangement links TRBV6-1 to TRBJ1-1; 7 positions match TRBD1. Germline assignment: CDR1 MNHNS and CDR2 SASEGT. This CDR3 spans 13 amino acids. V was clipped by 7 bases and J by 4 bases; unmatched bases: 6. The CDR3 is CASTVGQSTEAFF. As DNA, the CDR3 is TGTGCCAGCACTGTGGGACAGAGCACTGAAGCTTTCTTT.

The chain links TRBV7-9 to TRBJ2-2; the D is unclear. V was clipped by 1 base and J by 7 bases, with 10 bases between them. The CDR3 is made up of 14 amino acids. Germline V CDR1 and CDR2: SEHNR, FQNEAQ (reference sequence). The CDR3 reads CASSLVAENGELFF. In DNA form, the CDR3 reads TGTGCCAGCAGCTTAGTGGCGGAGAACGGGGAGCTGTTTTTT.

The rearrangement joins TRBV7-9 to TRBJ1-4; a possible D gene is TRBD1 (5 bases). The germline CDR1 and CDR2 sequences are SEHNR and FQNEAQ (reference sequence). V was pared by 1 base and J by 6 bases, with 12 bases between. The CDR3 spans 15 residues. The CDR3 here is CASSLVGDWDEKLFF. CDR3 bases: TGTGCCAGCAGCTTAGTAGGGGACTGGGATGAAAAACTGTTTTTT.

Only one count was recorded for this clone. The V and J genes are TRBV19 and TRBJ2-7; TRBD1 matches 8 bases. This CDR3 comprises 15 residues. Germline V gene lookup returns CDR1 LNHDA and CDR2 SQIVND (reference sequence). After removal of 4 bases from V and 0 bases from J, the junction contained 5 bases not matched to a gene. CDR3 protein: CASSTRTGSSYEQYF. For the CDR3, the DNA is TGTGCCAGTAGTACCCGGACAGGGAGCTCCTACGAGCAGTACTTC.

The chain carries TRBV2 and TRBJ1-5, with D unresolved. This CDR3 is built from 14 residues. CDR1 SNHLY and CDR2 FYNNEI come from the germline V gene. Trimming took off 4 bases at V and 4 bases at J, with 11 bases between the two ends. The CDR3 region has the DNA TGTGCCAGCAGTGCCCCAGGCTCAAATCAGCCCCAGCATTTT. Protein: CASSAPGSNQPQHF. The complete variable domain, with remaining parts taken from reference TRBV2 and TRBJ1-5, reads EPEVTQTPSHQVTQMGQEVILRCVPISNHLYFYWYRQILGQKVEFLVSFYNNEISEKSEIFDDQFSVERPDGSNFTLKIRSTKLEDSAMYFCASSAPGSNQPQHFGDGTRLSIL.

V and J are TRBV5-4 and TRBJ2-3; D may be TRBD2 (5 bases). The length of the CDR3 is 15 residues. Germline V gene sequence: CDR1 SGHNT, CDR2 YYREEE (reference sequence). Trimming stripped 0 bases from V and 2 bases from J, with 10 bases between. The CDR3 region has the DNA TGTGCCAGCAGCTTGGAAAGGACTGCCACAGATACGCAGTATTTT. It translates to CASSLERTATDTQYF.

The chain carries TRBV19 and TRBJ2-3, with TRBD1 matching over 7 bases. The CDR3 is 17 amino acids. Germline CDR1 LNHDA, CDR2 SQIVND (reference sequence). The ends lost 4 bases at V and 0 bases at J; junction bases unmatched: 10. CDR3 nucleotides: TGTGCCAGTAGTACACCAAACAGGGGAACTAGCACAGATACGCAGTATTTT. Translated, it gives CASSTPNRGTSTDTQYF.

This clone showed up just once. The chain combines TRBV30 with TRBJ2-2; D call uncertain. The CDR3 has 13 residues. The V end lost 2 bases, the J end lost 3 bases, and 7 bases lay between the germline ends. The germline V gene encodes CDR1 GTSNPN and CDR2 SVGIG (reference sequence). The CDR3 region has the DNA TGTGCCTGGAGTTGGCAGGACACCGGGGAGCTGTTTTTT. Protein product: CAWSWQDTGELFF.

The chain uses TRBV7-2 and TRBJ2-7, with 11 bases that match TRBD2. The V gene end was trimmed by 5 bases and the J gene end by 4 bases; junction bases not matched to a gene: 16. The CDR3 spans 18 residues. CDR1 SGHTA and CDR2 FQGNSA come from the germline V gene. The CDR3 here is CASSQGRLAGGRAYEQYF. CDR3 nucleotides: TGTGCCAGCAGCCAGGGTCGTCTAGCGGGAGGAAGGGCTTACGAGCAGTACTTC.

The V call is TRBV6-1, the J call TRBJ1-2; TRBD1 matches at 7 bases. Trimming cost V 1 base and J 0 bases; bases outside gene matches: 11. The germline CDR1 and CDR2 sequences are MNHNS and SASEGT. This CDR3 is built from 18 residues. The CDR3 loop reads CASSEGFSGTASNYGYTF. CDR3 DNA: TGTGCCAGCAGTGAAGGATTCTCCGGGACAGCTTCTAACTATGGCTACACCTTC.

This sequence joins TRBV5-4 and TRBJ1-6; 8 bases line up with TRBD1. J was trimmed by 9 bases and V by 5 bases; bases with no gene match: 7. The CDR3 has 14 amino acids. Germline V gene sequence: CDR1 SGHNT, CDR2 YYREEE (reference sequence). CDR3 loop: CASSSTGGFSPLHF. CDR3 nucleotides: TGTGCCAGCAGTTCCACAGGGGGGTTTTCACCCCTCCACTTT.